This T cell receptor (beta chain) was documented in a study of T cell responses to AZD1222 COVID-19 vaccine. Study conclusions and caveats: Spike-specific TCRs gained breadth and depth after people received two AZD1222 doses. The study sampled repertoires only after the peak T cell response.

The CDR3 runs to 14 residues. Germline V gene lookup returns CDR1 MGHRA and CDR2 YSYEKL. V lost 6 bases and J lost 5, with 14 bases in between. As to this clone: Its cognate antigen is unknown.

Using immunoSEQ multiplex PCR, the repertoire was profiled, and TCRdb retains in-frame clones only, with some absent. The sample includes under 100,000 clones, 70% to 90% of them seen just once. The TCR originated in an adult in good health. V usage is TRBV4-1 and J usage is TRBJ2-1, with a possible D match to TRBD2 (5 bases). The material sequenced was peripheral blood, taken on day 0 of AZD1222 vaccination. CDR3: CASRRGQRDNEQFF. The CDR3 DNA is TGCGCCAGCAGACGCGGGCAGCGAGACAATGAGCAGTTCTTC.